The clone carrying this TCR beta chain was seen more than once but under ten times. This sample stems from a study of blood T cell repertoires in COVID-19. Germline V CDR1 and CDR2: LNHNV, YYDKDF (reference sequence). The CDR3 length is 15 residues. The V gene end was trimmed by 0 bases and the J gene end by 7 bases; junction bases not matched to a gene: 5. The method was immunoSEQ multiplex PCR; TCRdb's version includes in-frame clones alone and lacks a portion of them. The sample records approximately 44,000 clones, roughly three quarters being singletons. The origin of this receptor is an elderly woman with acute or convalescent COVID-19. The sequenced sample consisted of peripheral blood. The rearrangement joins TRBV15 to TRBJ1-4; TRBD1 agrees at 7 bases. DNA for the CDR3: TGTGCCACCAGCAGAGATTCCCGGACAGGTGAAAAACTGTTTTTT. It translates to CATSRDSRTGEKLFF. The full variable domain, its missing parts supplied by reference TRBV15 and TRBJ1-4, is DAMVIQNPRYQVTQFGKPVTLSCSQTLNHNVMYWYQQKSSQAPKLLFHYYDKDFNNEADTPDNFQSRRPNTSFCFLDIRSPGLGDTAMYLCATSRDSRTGEKLFFGSGTQLSVL.